This section outlines one T cell receptor (beta chain) sequence together with its context. Its matching antigen is unknown. A read error may explain this, as a much larger clone is one base away. This sample was taken from a study of CD8+CD57+ T cells in acquired aplastic anemia. Study conclusions and caveats: Comparison of patients with controls identified around 31 shared CD8+ CDR3 sequences. Patients and controls were not found to differ significantly in CD8+ Simpson's diversity.

Germline loops: CDR1 SGHRS, CDR2 YFSETQ. This CDR3 spans 14 amino acids. The germline V and J ends were trimmed by 0 bases and 3 bases, with 9 bases remaining between them. For sequencing, patients were chosen who had shown expansion of CD8+CD57+ cells by flow cytometry. The blood sampling took place in patients who had so far received no therapy. CDR3 and TCR beta VDJ profiling relied on a genomic DNA template. A single record per CDR3 protein comes from TCRdb applying MiXCR to the reads. The sample lists under 250,000 distinct CDR3 sequences, approximately 50% occurring once. This TCR was sampled from a human donor with aplastic anemia. This chain joins TRBV5-1 and TRBJ1-1; D gene uncertain. Sequenced input: sorted CD4+, CD8+, or CD8+CD57+ T cells (not recorded which) from PBMCs. This CDR3 is CASSLDRRHTEAFF. The CDR3 DNA follows: TGCGCCAGCAGCTTGGATCGGCGACACACTGAAGCTTTCTTT. Full variable domain (remainder filled in from reference TRBV5-1 and TRBJ1-1): KAGVTQTPRYLIKTRGQQVTLSCSPISGHRSVSWYQQTPGQGLQFLFEYFSETQRNKGNFPGRFSGRQFSNSRSEMNVSTLELGDSALYLCASSLDRRHTEAFFGQGTRLTVV.